This TCR beta chain is drawn from a study of beta chain features in type 1 diabetes. Isolated RNA was reverse transcribed in full, so expressed TCRB transcripts were sequenced. Measured with immunoSEQ multiplex PCR; TCRdb has only the in-frame clones, and not every one. The sample holds nearly 250,000 clones, about 70% seen once. General study results and limits: Diminished insertions and augmented deletions at VDJ junctions characterized type 1 diabetes patients. The similarity of naive, central memory and Treg TCRB repertoires appeared greater among patients than among healthy donors.

Blood was drawn once from each donor into heparinised tubes. The draws averaged around 110 mL. Trimming left V 3 bases short and J 7 bases short, with 14 bases between. Germline lookup yields CDR1 MNHEY and CDR2 SMNVEV (reference sequence). This CDR3 spans 14 amino acids. With respect to this clone: What it binds is unknown.

The chain carries TRBV27 and TRBJ2-3; D is ambiguous. Sequencing was performed on naive CD4+ T cells from blood. This sequence originates from a man under 40 in good health. DNA for the CDR3: TGTGCCAGCAGTTTGCTCGGCGAGACTTATACGCAGTATTTT. Amino acid sequence: CASSLLGETYTQYF.